The 2 T cell receptor beta chains below were found in one sample sequenced in a study of beta chain features in type 1 diabetes. General observations from the study: Shorter TCRB CDR3s, moderately but significantly so, were found in Type 1 diabetes patients in all four CD4+ subsets.

The entirety of the isolated RNA underwent reverse transcription, so expressed TCRB transcripts were sequenced. Using immunoSEQ multiplex PCR, the repertoire was profiled, and TCRdb retains in-frame clones only, with some absent. This sample has over 600,000 clones; roughly 12% occur once, and the top ten carry around 0.12%. These TCRs' antigens remain unknown. The sequenced sample consisted of naive CD4+ T cells from blood. These receptors originate from a man aged 30 to 39 with type 1 diabetes.

This chain joins TRBV14 and TRBJ2-7; D is perhaps TRBD2 (5 bases). Trimming pared 1 base from V and 5 bases from J, leaving 12 bases between. Germline CDR1 reads SGHDN; CDR2 reads FVKESK. The CDR3 extends over 14 amino acids. The DNA for the CDR3 is TGTGCCAGCAGCCAAGTGACGGGATACGACGAGCAGTACTTC. Translating it yields CASSQVTGYDEQYF. Looking up the rest from reference TRBV14 and TRBJ2-7 gives the full variable domain: EAGVTQFPSHSVIEKGQTVTLRCDPISGHDNLYWYRRVMGKEIKFLLHFVKESKQDESGMPNNRFLAERTGGTYSTLKVQPAELEDSGVYFCASSQVTGYDEQYFGPGTRLTVT.

The chain uses TRBV11-2 and TRBJ2-3, with TRBD2 matching over 15 bases. Trimming at V came to 4 bases and at J to 1 base, leaving 3 bases not matched to a gene. CDR3 length: 17 residues. Germline lookup yields CDR1 SGHAT and CDR2 FQNNGV. This chain's CDR3 is CASSSRTSGGGTDTQYF. The CDR3 nucleotides are TGTGCCAGCAGCTCCCGGACTAGCGGGGGGGGCACAGATACGCAGTATTTT.